This is a list of T cell receptor beta chains from one sample in a study of spatial heterogeneity in lung cancer. TCRdb reanalysed the 5' RACE reads using MiXCR and keeps one entry per CDR3 protein. The table records under 10,000 distinct CDR3 sequences, approximately 4.5% of them present only once. This material consisted of PBMCs, taken at surgery. The origin of the receptors is a male donor with early-stage non-small cell lung cancer. The CDR3 runs from the conserved cysteine through the conserved F or W. The D gene is left open where the match is weak. A row's size may be missing; if present it is once, few, many or a size class.

j_gene | d_gene | v_gene | len | abundance | CDR3aa | CDR3nt
TRBJ2-3 | TRBD2 | TRBV6-4 | 14 | medium-sized | CASSEAGGTDTQYF | TGTGCCAGCAGTGAAGCGGGGGGCACAGATACGCAGTATTTT
TRBJ2-3 | . | TRBV7-6 | 14 | . | CASSAQVVRDTQYF | TGTGCCAGCAGCGCCCAGGTAGTCAGAGATACGCAGTATTTT
TRBJ2-1 | TRBD2 | TRBV6-2/TRBV6-3 | 15 | . | CASSYSKLAGREQFF | TGTGCCAGCAGTTACTCGAAACTAGCGGGTCGTGAGCAGTTCTTC
TRBJ2-3 | . | TRBV3-1 | 14 | . | CASSRGAFTDTQYF | TGTGCCAGCAGCCGCGGGGCCTTCACAGATACGCAGTATTTT
TRBJ2-7 | . | TRBV3-1 | 13 | few | CASGPYSGPEQYF | TGTGCCAGCGGGCCGTACTCGGGGCCGGAGCAGTACTTC
TRBJ2-1 | TRBD1 | TRBV7-2 | 15 | . | CASSLDRVMYNEQFF | TGTGCCAGCAGCCTCGACAGGGTTATGTACAATGAGCAGTTCTTC
TRBJ1-4 | . | TRBV6-5 | 14 | medium-sized | CASSTTGTAGKLFF | TGTGCCAGCAGTACCACAGGCACAGCTGGAAAACTGTTTTTT
TRBJ1-6 | . | TRBV7-9 | 15 | medium-sized | CASSSTDRFNSPLHF | TGTGCCAGCAGCTCGACCGACAGGTTTAATTCACCCCTCCACTTT
TRBJ2-2 | TRBD1 | TRBV7-2 | 15 | medium-sized | CASSLLFGTGGELFF | TGTGCCAGCAGCCTGCTCTTTGGGACAGGCGGGGAGCTGTTTTTT
TRBJ2-1 | TRBD2 | TRBV3-1 | 15 | few | CASSQLWTSGNEQFF | TGTGCCAGCAGCCAATTATGGACTAGCGGCAATGAGCAGTTCTTC
TRBJ2-1 | . | TRBV4-3 | 14 | many | CASSQFITYNEQFF | TGCGCCAGCAGCCAATTCATCACCTACAATGAGCAGTTCTTC
TRBJ2-7 | . | TRBV12-3/TRBV12-4 | 15 | . | CASSLRTVYPYEQYF | TGTGCCAGCAGTCTGAGGACGGTTTACCCCTACGAGCAGTACTTC
TRBJ2-1 | . | TRBV12-3/TRBV12-4 | 16 | many | CASSQDLDSSYNEQFF | TGTGCCAGCAGTCAAGACTTGGACAGCTCCTACAATGAGCAGTTCTTC
TRBJ2-7 | TRBD1 | TRBV5-6 | 12 | many | CASSLVQGVEYF | TGTGCCAGCAGCTTGGTGCAGGGGGTTGAGTACTTC
TRBJ2-1 | . | TRBV7-7 | 15 | many | CASSQPPAHGGEQFF | TGTGCCAGCAGCCAACCTCCTGCACACGGGGGTGAGCAGTTCTTC
TRBJ2-5 | . | TRBV7-2 | 14 | many | CASSLVRGRETQYF | TGTGCCAGCAGCTTAGTGAGGGGGAGGGAGACCCAGTACTTC
TRBJ2-2 | . | TRBV6-5 | 14 | . | CASSYSRNTGELFF | TGTGCCAGCAGTTACTCGAGAAACACCGGGGAGCTGTTTTTT
TRBJ2-5 | . | TRBV18 | 14 | many | CASSPIPGQETQYF | TGTGCCAGCTCACCAATCCCGGGTCAAGAGACCCAGTACTTC
TRBJ1-1 | . | TRBV20-1 | 15 | many | CRVPGPGSPVTEAFF | TGCAGGGTTCCGGGCCCCGGTAGCCCTGTCACTGAAGCTTTCTTT
TRBJ1-3 | . | TRBV5-1 | 14 | . | CASSLDPAGNTIYF | TGCGCCAGCAGCTTGGATCCAGCCGGAAACACCATATATTTT
TRBJ2-1 | TRBD2 | TRBV24-1 | 17 | few | CATSETKGLAGYNEQFF | TGTGCCACCAGTGAGACTAAGGGACTAGCGGGCTACAATGAGCAGTTCTTC
TRBJ2-1 | . | TRBV29-1 | 14 | many | CSVEDQRSRNEQFF | TGCAGCGTTGAAGATCAGAGATCCCGCAATGAGCAGTTCTTC